This TCR beta chain was identified during a study of cytomegalovirus exposure and HLA in healthy donors. Germline V lookup: CDR1 SGHTA, CDR2 FQGNSA. The CDR3 loop spans 15 amino acids. V was shortened by 2 bases and J by 0 bases, with 10 bases between the two germline ends. The PCR employed 60 Vbeta primers together with 13 Jbeta primers. Assay used: immunoSEQ multiplex PCR; TCRdb lists only in-frame clones, some missing. The sample holds some 100,000 clones, around 73% seen once. This receptor was obtained from a middle-aged man in good health and CMV-seronegative. This rearrangement joins TRBV7-2 to TRBJ1-1; D might be TRBD1 (6 bases). The specimen was PBMCs. CDR3 region: CASSLRGTLNTEAFF. CDR3 bases: TGTGCCAGCAGCTTAAGGGGGACCCTGAACACTGAAGCTTTCTTT.